This T cell receptor beta chain was sequenced in a study of cytomegalovirus exposure and HLA in healthy donors (dated by TCRdb to the late 2010s). Regarding the study in general: An earlier analysis of roughly 500 of the donors reported 276 Gb of sequence data and 90 million to 120 million unique TCR beta sequences obtained from some 200 million T cells. An early release that covered some 640 HLA-typed donors contained approximately 290 gigabases of sequencing data and around 85 million unique TCR sequences. Among the roughly 370 genotyped donors, about 83% belonged to the genetic ancestry cluster associated with self-reported Caucasian donors. The study was designed to test whether signatures of past pathogen exposure could be identified by cataloging public T cell receptors. The study used immunosequencing to profile the T cell repertoires of around 600 subjects and linked those repertoires to cytomegalovirus serostatus. Along with the roughly 610-subject first cohort, a separate validation cohort of 120 different subjects was used. High-throughput TCR immunosequencing, statistical association of individual TCRs with disease status, and machine learning were combined to predict cytomegalovirus infection status. A later analysis re-analyzed previously published TCR beta repertoires from 500 to 700 donors and added high-resolution HLA genotyping to study TCR occurrence patterns. Rather than using new phenotypic data, the later analysis identified candidate immune exposures from TCR beta sequences and from how often those sequences occurred across donors. An earlier analysis of fewer than 750 of the donors used high-throughput TCR beta sequencing to judge whether each TCR beta V gene segment behaved as functional or pseudogenic. Alongside the repertoire data, information on donor age, sex, ethnicity and CMV serostatus was compiled. Genome-wide SNP genotypes for about 55% of the 666 donors were used in a later genetic analysis, which treated that subset as a discovery cohort. All discovery cohort repertoires had been generated on a single sequencing platform. Class I and class II HLA loci were covered by the typing at four-digit resolution. The number of typed donors differed by locus: about 629-630 for A, B, C, DRB1 and DQB1; 500 to 550 for DQA1; 606 for DPA1; and 400 to 480 for DPB1. Four or five DR-DQ haplotypes were treated as single units for association and clustering because of strong linkage in the cohort. Across 398 genotyped donors of the cohort, an average of roughly 250,000 unique TCR beta nucleotide sequences per donor were sequenced, and roughly 17% of those sequences were non-productive. The research as a whole found: V-gene and J-gene trimming of TCR beta chains was associated with a missense DCLRE1C variant in a later genetic analysis, and the association was replicated in an independent cohort. Broadly in line with IMGT annotations, most TCR beta V segments showed up in productive rearrangements about 87% or about 30% of the time in an earlier analysis of several hundred of the donors. The only immune exposure information available for the cohort was CMV serostatus. A further reported finding was that TCR beta sequences accurately predicted the HLA-A and HLA-B alleles for most subjects in the first cohort. Roughly uniform sequencing depth across donors was assumed in presence/absence analyses, although this assumption may not hold. A cluster of highly shared sequence variants was judged likely to represent a technical artifact of the sequencing pipeline. Because HLA typing was missing for some donors at each locus, association tests included only the typed subset. In a later analysis, the rate of TCR association differed among HLA loci, with DRB1 alleles having the most associated TCRs and HLA-C alleles having the fewest. According to the authors, the approach could potentially be generalized to other disease states and immunological phenotypes. At a false discovery rate of 0.05, a later analysis linked some 18,000 TCR beta sequences to specific HLA alleles. Some IMGT-functional V segments, including TRBV6-2 and TRBV6-3, could not be distinguished by the 87-base-pair reads and were therefore excluded. Only TCR beta chains were sequenced in this cohort, and the absence of alpha or paired-chain data limited detectable features. In a later analysis, HLA-associated TCR beta chains were found to be more clonally expanded and to have lower generation probabilities than equally common non-associated chains. While some public TCRs were present in many individuals, most TCR sequences turned up only very rarely across donors. In a later analysis, most CMV-associated TCR beta chains were found to appear HLA-restricted, with HLA associations seemingly driven largely by CMV exposure. In vitro tests confirmed that a few of the cytomegalovirus-associated TCR beta chains recognize cytomegalovirus antigens. Strong co-occurrence of HLA alleles, especially DR and DQ, made assigning TCR associations to individual alleles difficult. Because counts were too low, roughly 16 rarely observed V segments, including chromosome 9 orphons, were left out of the earlier analysis of 500 to 650 of the donors. Correlated functional status among segregating V segments might be attributable to linkage disequilibrium, but an unknown experimental factor could not be ruled out. A total of 150 or so TCR beta chains were listed by the study as associated with cytomegalovirus. Compared with the approximately 600-donor mean, donors in an Asian-associated ancestry cluster had fewer N-insertions in productive TCRs, according to a later genetic analysis. The classifier was reported to diagnose cytomegalovirus status with high specificity and sensitivity in both the original and validation cohorts. In a later analysis, several top co-occurrence clusters were reported to appear linked to parvovirus B19, influenza, CMV and Epstein-Barr virus.

As regards this clone: Its antigen is still unknown. There are no base qualities to consult, and no much larger clone falls within one base.

Libraries were prepared through the immunoSEQ multiplex PCR assay. For the multiplex PCR, a mixture combining 60 forward primers for TCR Vbeta segments and 13 reverse primers for TCR Jbeta segments was used. The CDR3 region of rearranged TCR beta genes was amplified from genomic DNA by a multiplex PCR assay. The Illumina HiSeq System was used to sequence the amplified TCR beta libraries as 87-base-pair reads. Concerning the study's data processing: A later analysis counted approximately 74 million unique TCR beta chains across the 666 repertoires, and some 11 million of these chains were shared by at least two donors. Raw reads were error-corrected and collapsed into unique sequences with a nearest-neighbor algorithm that merged closely related sequences to remove PCR and sequencing errors. V, D and J gene segments were assigned by aligning CDR3 sequences to IMGT reference sequences. For a sequence to be retained, at least a six-nucleotide match to both a V gene segment and a J gene segment was required. Rearrangements were called productive when the CDR3 lacked stop codons and stayed in frame with V and J; all others were non-productive. Following IMGT convention, CDR3 was defined as the stretch from the second conserved V-encoded cysteine to the conserved J-encoded phenylalanine. The earlier analysis of 587 of the donors excluded sequences that lacked an unambiguous match to a single V gene segment. An earlier analysis of 450 to 650 of the donors called V segments functional above 56.7% productive rearrangements and segregating when the between-donor standard deviation exceeded 5%. A statistical classification framework was built to diagnose cytomegalovirus status from the catalog of TCR beta chain sequences. A later analysis assigned V and J genes by comparing TCR nucleotide sequences with IMGT/GENE-DB human TR gene sequences. A later analysis assigned CDR3 sequences and most-parsimonious VDJ recombination scenarios with the TCRdist pipeline. In a later analysis, every TCR beta chain was defined by the combination of its CDR3 amino acid sequence and its V-gene family, and reads without a unique V-gene family were dropped. In a later analysis, around 650 highly shared, low-generation-probability nucleotide sequences were removed to address suspected cross-contamination and a sequencing artifact. In a later analysis, a clonal expansion index for each public chain was calculated from normalized within-repertoire ranks of inferred template counts. In a later analysis, generation probabilities were computed using a VDJ recombination model fitted to out-of-frame rearrangements, and the results were checked against IGoR. In a later analysis, hypergeometric tests were used to score TCR-TCR, TCR-HLA and TCR-CMV co-occurrence, with a repertoire-size bias correction applied to TCR pairs. In a later analysis, false discovery rates were estimated by permuting HLA or CMV assignments 20 times. In a later analysis, co-occurring TCRs were grouped using DBSCAN, with TCRdist sequence similarity added in when clustering inside HLA-allele-positive subsets. Repertoires with fewer than 30,000 or more than 120,000 public chains, plus five repertoires with anomalous nucleotide sharing, were excluded from co-occurrence clustering. Not all clones reach the TCRdb copy of this immuneACCESS table, which keeps in-frame sequences only. Checked studies attribute under half of the gap to unresolved V genes and leave the rest unexplained. V, J and clone size were drawn from that table, and D and trimming were deduced from the DNA. This sample comprises some 60,000 clones, 80% of them detected only once. Together, the top ten hold roughly 5.7% of the sample.

V ends up 3 bases short and J 9 bases short, with an unmatched junction base count of 5. Including the terminal cysteine and phenylalanine, the CDR3 comprises 14 residues. The DNA shown is the 42-base CDR3, in frame from base 1. CDR1 is given as SGDLS and CDR2 as YYNGEE, both from the germline V gene. The cohort consisted of 600 or so healthy bone marrow donors. All cohort members were sampled while nominally healthy, although unrecorded immune exposures were likely present. The donor was CMV seronegative and was included in the group of several hundred seronegative cohort members. A peripheral blood sample was collected from each donor, and TCR beta sequencing was performed on peripheral blood mononuclear cells. Genomic DNA extraction from the blood cell samples was performed with the Qiagen DNeasy Blood Extraction Kit.

This TCR was recovered from a male donor in good health and CMV-seronegative. Sequences were obtained from PBMCs. The receptor chain draws on TRBV9 and TRBJ1-6, with 8 bases matching TRBD1. The CDR3 region: CASSAGTGTSPLHF. The DNA sequence is given as TGTGCCAGCAGCGCCGGGACAGGAACTTCACCCCTCCACTTT. This CDR3, with the reference TRBV9 and TRBJ1-6 proteins standing in past its ends, gives the full variable domain DSGVTQTPKHLITATGQRVTLRCSPRSGDLSVYWYQQSLDQGLQFLIQYYNGEERAKGNILERFSAQQFPDLHSELNLSSLELGDSALYFCASSAGTGTSPLHFGNGTRLTVT.